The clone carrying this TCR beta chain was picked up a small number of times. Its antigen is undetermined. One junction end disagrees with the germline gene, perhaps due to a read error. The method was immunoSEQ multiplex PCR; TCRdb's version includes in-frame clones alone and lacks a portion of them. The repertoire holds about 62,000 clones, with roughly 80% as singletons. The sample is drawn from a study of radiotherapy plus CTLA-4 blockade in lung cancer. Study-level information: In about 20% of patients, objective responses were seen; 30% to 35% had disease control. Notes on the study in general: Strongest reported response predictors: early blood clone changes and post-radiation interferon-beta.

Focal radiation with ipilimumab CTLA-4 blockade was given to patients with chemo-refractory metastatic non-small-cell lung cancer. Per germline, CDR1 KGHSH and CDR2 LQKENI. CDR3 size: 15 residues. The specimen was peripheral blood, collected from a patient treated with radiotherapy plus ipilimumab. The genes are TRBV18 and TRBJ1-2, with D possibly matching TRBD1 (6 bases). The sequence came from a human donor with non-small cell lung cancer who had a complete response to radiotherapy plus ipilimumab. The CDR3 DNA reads TGTGCCAGCTCAACACCATTAACAGGGAACTATGGCTACACCTTC. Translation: CASSTPLTGNYGYTF.